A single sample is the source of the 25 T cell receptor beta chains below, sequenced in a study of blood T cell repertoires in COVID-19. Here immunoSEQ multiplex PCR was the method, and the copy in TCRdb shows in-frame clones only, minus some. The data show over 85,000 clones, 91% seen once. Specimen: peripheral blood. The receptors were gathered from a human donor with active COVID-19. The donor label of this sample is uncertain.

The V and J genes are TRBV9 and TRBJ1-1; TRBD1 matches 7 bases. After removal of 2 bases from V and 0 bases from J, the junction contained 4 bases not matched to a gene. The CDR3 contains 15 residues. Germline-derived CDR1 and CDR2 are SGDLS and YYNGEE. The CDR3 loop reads CASSVLTGMNTEAFF. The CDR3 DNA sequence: TGTGCCAGCAGCGTTTTGACAGGGATGAACACTGAAGCTTTCTTT. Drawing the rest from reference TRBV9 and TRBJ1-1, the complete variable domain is DSGVTQTPKHLITATGQRVTLRCSPRSGDLSVYWYQQSLDQGLQFLIQYYNGEERAKGNILERFSAQQFPDLHSELNLSSLELGDSALYFCASSVLTGMNTEAFFGQGTRLTVV.

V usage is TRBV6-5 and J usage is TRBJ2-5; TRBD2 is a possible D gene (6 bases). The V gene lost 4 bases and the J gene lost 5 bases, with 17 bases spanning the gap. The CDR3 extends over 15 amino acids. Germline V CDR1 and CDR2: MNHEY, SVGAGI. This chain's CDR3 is CASSLTGTSRETQYF. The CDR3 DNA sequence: TGTGCCAGCAGTTTAACCGGGACTTCTAGGGAGACCCAGTACTTC.

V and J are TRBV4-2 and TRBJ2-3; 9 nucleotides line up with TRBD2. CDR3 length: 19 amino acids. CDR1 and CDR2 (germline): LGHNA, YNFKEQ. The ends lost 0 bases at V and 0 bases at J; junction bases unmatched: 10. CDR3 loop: CASSQEVSGGLPSTDTQYF. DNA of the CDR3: TGTGCCAGCAGCCAAGAGGTTAGCGGGGGCCTTCCTAGCACAGATACGCAGTATTTT.

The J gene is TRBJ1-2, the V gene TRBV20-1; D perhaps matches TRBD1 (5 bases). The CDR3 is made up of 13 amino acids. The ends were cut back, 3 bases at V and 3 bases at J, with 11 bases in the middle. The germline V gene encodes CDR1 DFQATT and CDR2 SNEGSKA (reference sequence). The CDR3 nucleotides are TGCAGTGCTAGTGGCAGGGACTACTATGGCTACACCTTC. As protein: CSASGRDYYGYTF.

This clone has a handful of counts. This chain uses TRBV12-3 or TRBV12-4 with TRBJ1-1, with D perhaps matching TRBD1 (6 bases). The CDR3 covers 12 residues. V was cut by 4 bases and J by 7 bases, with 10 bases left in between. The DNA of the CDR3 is TGTGCCAGCAGTTGGGGGGGCGGTGAAGCTTTCTTT. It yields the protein CASSWGGGEAFF.

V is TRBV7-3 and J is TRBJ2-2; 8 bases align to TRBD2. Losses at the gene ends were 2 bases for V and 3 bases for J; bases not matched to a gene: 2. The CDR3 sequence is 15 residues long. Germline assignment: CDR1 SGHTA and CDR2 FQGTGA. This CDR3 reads CASSLRGGYTGELFF. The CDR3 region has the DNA TGTGCCAGCAGCTTACGCGGGGGGTACACCGGGGAGCTGTTTTTT. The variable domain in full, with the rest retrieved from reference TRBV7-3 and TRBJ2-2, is GAGVSQTPSNKVTEKGKYVELRCDPISGHTALYWYRQSLGQGPEFLIYFQGTGAADDSGLPNDRFFAVRPEGSVSTLKIQRTERGDSAVYLCASSLRGGYTGELFFGEGSRLTVL.

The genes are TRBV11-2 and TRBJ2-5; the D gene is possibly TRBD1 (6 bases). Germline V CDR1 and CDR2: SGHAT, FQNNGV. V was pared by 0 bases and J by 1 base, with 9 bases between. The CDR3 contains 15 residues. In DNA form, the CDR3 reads TGTGCCAGCAGCTTAGAACAGGGCATCCAAGAGACCCAGTACTTC. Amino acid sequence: CASSLEQGIQETQYF.

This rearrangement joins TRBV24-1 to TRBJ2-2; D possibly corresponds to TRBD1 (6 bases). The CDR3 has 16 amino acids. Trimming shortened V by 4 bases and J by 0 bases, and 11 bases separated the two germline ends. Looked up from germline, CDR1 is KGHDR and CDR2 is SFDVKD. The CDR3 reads CATSDPRGANTGELFF. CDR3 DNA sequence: TGTGCCACCAGTGACCCCAGGGGTGCGAACACCGGGGAGCTGTTTTTT.

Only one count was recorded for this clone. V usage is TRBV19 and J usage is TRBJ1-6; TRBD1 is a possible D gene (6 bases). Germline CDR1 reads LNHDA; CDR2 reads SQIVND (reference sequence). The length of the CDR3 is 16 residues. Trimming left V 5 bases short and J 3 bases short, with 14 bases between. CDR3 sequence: CASSWTDTGYNSPLHF. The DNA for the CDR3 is TGTGCCAGTAGTTGGACAGACACGGGCTATAATTCACCCCTCCACTTT.

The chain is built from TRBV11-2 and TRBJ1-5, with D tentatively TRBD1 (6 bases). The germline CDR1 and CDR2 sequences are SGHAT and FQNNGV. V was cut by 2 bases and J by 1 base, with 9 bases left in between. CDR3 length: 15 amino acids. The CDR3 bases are TGTGCCAGCAGCTTACAGGGGATAAGCAATCAGCCCCAGCATTTT. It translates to CASSLQGISNQPQHF.

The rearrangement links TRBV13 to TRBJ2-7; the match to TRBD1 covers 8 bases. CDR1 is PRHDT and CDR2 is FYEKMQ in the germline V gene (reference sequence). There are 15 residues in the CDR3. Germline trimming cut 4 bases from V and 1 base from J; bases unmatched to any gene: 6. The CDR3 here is CASSSTGVDSYEQYF. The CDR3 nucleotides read TGTGCCAGCAGCTCGACAGGGGTGGATTCCTACGAGCAGTACTTC. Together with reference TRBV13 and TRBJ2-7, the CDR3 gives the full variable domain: AAGVIQSPRHLIKEKRETATLKCYPIPRHDTVYWYQQGPGQDPQFLISFYEKMQSDKGSIPDRFSAQQFSDYHSELNMSSLELGDSALYFCASSSTGVDSYEQYFGPGTRLTVT.

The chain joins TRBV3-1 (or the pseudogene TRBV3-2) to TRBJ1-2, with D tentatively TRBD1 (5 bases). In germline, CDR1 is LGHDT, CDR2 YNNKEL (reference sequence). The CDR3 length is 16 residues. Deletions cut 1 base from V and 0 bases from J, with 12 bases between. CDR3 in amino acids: CASSQVPQATNYGYTF. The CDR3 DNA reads TGTGCCAGCAGCCAAGTTCCACAGGCTACTAACTATGGCTACACCTTC.

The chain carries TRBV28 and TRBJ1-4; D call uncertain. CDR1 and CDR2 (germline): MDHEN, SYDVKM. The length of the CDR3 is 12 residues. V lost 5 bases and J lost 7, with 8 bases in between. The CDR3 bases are TGTGCCAGCAGTGGCAGGATTGAAAAACTGTTTTTT. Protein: CASSGRIEKLFF.

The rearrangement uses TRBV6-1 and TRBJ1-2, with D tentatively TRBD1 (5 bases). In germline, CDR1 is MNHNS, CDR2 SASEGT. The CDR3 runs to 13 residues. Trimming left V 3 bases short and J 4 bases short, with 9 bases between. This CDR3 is CASSEGLTYGYTF. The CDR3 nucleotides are TGTGCCAGCAGTGAGGGGCTAACCTATGGCTACACCTTC.

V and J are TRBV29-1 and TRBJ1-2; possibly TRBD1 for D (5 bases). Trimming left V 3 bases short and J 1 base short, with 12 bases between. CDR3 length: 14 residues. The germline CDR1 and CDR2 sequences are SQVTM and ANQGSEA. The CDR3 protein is CSVDGHPRNYGYTF. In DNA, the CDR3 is TGCAGCGTTGACGGACACCCCCGTAACTATGGCTACACCTTC.

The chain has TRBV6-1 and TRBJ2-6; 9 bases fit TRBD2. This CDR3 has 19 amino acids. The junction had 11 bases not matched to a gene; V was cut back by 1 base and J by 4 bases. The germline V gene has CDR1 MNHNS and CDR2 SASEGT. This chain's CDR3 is CASSEVRAGGTSGANVLTF. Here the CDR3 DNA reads TGTGCCAGCAGTGAAGTGCGAGCGGGGGGTACTTCCGGGGCCAACGTCCTGACTTTC.

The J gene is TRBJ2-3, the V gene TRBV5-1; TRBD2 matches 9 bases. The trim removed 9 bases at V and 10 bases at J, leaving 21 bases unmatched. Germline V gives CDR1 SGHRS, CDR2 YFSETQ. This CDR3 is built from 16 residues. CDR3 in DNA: TGCGCCACCGACAGGGATGGAGCGGGGGGCCCCAGCTCGCAGTATTTT. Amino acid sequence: CATDRDGAGGPSSQYF. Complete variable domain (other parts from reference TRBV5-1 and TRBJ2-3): KAGVTQTPRYLIKTRGQQVTLSCSPISGHRSVSWYQQTPGQGLQFLFEYFSETQRNKGNFPGRFSGRQFSNSRSEMNVSTLELGDSALYLCATDRDGAGGPSSQYFGPGTRLTVL.

The CDR3 loop is CASSPPGGGFRTKETQYF. The CDR3 DNA is TGTGCCAGCAGCCCCCCGGGGGGGGGTTTCCGAACAAAAGAGACCCAGTACTTC. The chain has TRBV7-2 and TRBJ2-5, with 8 positions matching TRBD2. CDR3 size: 18 residues. CDR1 and CDR2 from the germline V gene are SGHTA and FQGNSA. Trimming removed 5 bases from V and 3 bases from J; junction bases left unmatched: 17.

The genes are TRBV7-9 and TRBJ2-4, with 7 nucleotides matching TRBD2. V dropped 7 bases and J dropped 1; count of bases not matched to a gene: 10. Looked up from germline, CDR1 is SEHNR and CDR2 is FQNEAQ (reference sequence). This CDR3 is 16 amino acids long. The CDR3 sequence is CASNLGGEGAKNIQYF. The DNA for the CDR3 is TGTGCCAGCAACTTGGGCGGGGAGGGGGCCAAAAACATTCAGTACTTC.

The CDR3 DNA sequence: TGTGCCAGCAGCCCAAGGGCATTACAGGGGCGACACAATGAGCAGTTCTTC. It encodes CASSPRALQGRHNEQFF. The V gene is TRBV13, the J gene TRBJ2-1; 7 bases are a match to TRBD1. The CDR3 runs to 17 residues. Losses at the gene ends were 5 bases for V and 5 bases for J; bases not matched to a gene: 15. Germline values: CDR1 PRHDT, CDR2 FYEKMQ (reference sequence).

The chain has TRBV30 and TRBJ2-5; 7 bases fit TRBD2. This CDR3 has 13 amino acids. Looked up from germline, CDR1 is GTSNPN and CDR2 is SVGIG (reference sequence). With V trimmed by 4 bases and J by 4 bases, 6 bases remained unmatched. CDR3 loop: CAWMGGGRETQYF. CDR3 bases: TGTGCCTGGATGGGCGGGGGTCGAGAGACCCAGTACTTC.

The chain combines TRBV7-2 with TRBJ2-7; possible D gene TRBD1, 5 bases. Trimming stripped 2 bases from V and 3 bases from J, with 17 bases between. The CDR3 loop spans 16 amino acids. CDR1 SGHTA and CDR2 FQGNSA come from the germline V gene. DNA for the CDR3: TGTGCCAGCAGCTTAAATTCAGGGAACAGTTTCTACGAGCAGTACTTC. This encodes CASSLNSGNSFYEQYF. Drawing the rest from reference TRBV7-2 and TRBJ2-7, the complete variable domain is GAGVSQSPSNKVTEKGKDVELRCDPISGHTALYWYRQSLGQGLEFLIYFQGNSAPDKSGLPSDRFSAERTGGSVSTLTIQRTQQEDSAVYLCASSLNSGNSFYEQYFGPGTRLTVT.

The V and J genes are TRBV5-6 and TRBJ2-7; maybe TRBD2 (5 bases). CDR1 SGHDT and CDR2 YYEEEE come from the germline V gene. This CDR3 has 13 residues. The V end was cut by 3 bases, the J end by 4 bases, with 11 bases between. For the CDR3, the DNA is TGTGCCAGCAGCTCCGGGGTGGGGTACGAGCAGTACTTC. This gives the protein CASSSGVGYEQYF.

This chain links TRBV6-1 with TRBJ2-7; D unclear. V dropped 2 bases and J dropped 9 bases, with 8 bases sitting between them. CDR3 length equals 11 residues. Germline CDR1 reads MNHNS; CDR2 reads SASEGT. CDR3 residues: CASSESFGQYF. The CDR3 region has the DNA TGTGCCAGCAGTGAATCCTTCGGGCAGTACTTC.

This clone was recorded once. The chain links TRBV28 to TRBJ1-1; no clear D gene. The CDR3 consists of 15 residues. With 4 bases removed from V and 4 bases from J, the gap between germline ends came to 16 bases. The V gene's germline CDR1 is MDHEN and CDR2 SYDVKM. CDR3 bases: TGTGCCAGCAGTTGGGTTGAGGGCCGGGGCACTGAAGCTTTCTTT. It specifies CASSWVEGRGTEAFF.